What follows describes a single T cell receptor (beta chain). The CDR3 has 16 amino acids. Authors' analysis steps: Amplification of reference gene primers was used by the study to estimate nucleated cell counts. The protocol was immunoSEQ multiplex PCR, while the TCRdb copy is restricted to in-frame clones and leaves out a portion. V, J and clone size reflect that table, while D and trimming were determined from the DNA. This table holds about 78,000 clones, 86% found once. The sample is drawn from a study of blood T cell repertoires in COVID-19. Across the whole study: Collection of acute and convalescent COVID-19 samples took place in the United States, Italy and Spain. Sample material is recorded as cDNA or gDNA derived from T cells, B-cell-depleted T cells, or PBMCs.

Sequencing used peripheral blood. This rearrangement joins TRBV21-1 to TRBJ1-6; the table gives TRBD1 as D, unverified against the DNA. TRBV21-1 is shown as a pseudogene. The TCR originated in a woman in her sixties with acute or convalescent COVID-19. CDR3 bases: TGTGCCAGCAACTCGAAGGGACAGGGCCACGATTCACCCCTCCACTTT. Protein product: CASNSKGQGHDSPLHF.